What follows are 5 T cell receptor beta chains derived from one specimen sequenced in a study of CD8+ T cells in alopecia areata. The sequencing template was cDNA reverse transcribed from extracted RNA. Assay used: immunoSEQ multiplex PCR; TCRdb lists only in-frame clones, some missing. This sample has some 240,000 clones; around 62% occur once, and the top ten carry 0.4% to 0.55%. The sequenced sample was CD4+ T cells sorted from blood, obtained at week 0. All receptors come from a human donor with alopecia areata.

In this sample, this clone turned up a few times. The chain recombines TRBV6-5 with TRBJ1-5; D gene unclear. CDR3 size: 15 residues. The V gene lost 6 bases and the J gene lost 2 bases, with 14 bases spanning the gap. Germline-derived CDR1 and CDR2 are MNHEY and SVGAGI. The CDR3 spells CASSPTNDGNQPQHF. The CDR3 nucleotides read TGTGCCAGCAGCCCCACTAATGATGGCAATCAGCCCCAGCATTTT.

The chain has TRBV7-9 and TRBJ2-1, with D tentatively TRBD2 (5 bases). Germline CDR1 and CDR2: SEHNR and FQNEAQ (reference sequence). The CDR3 has 15 residues. V was pared by 1 base and J by 0 bases, with 7 bases between. CDR3 bases: TGTGCCAGCAGCTTAGAAGACTACTCCTACAATGAGCAGTTCTTC. This encodes CASSLEDYSYNEQFF. The full variable domain, completed using reference TRBV7-9 and TRBJ2-1, is DTGVSQNPRHKITKRGQNVTFRCDPISEHNRLYWYRQTLGQGPEFLTYFQNEAQLEKSRLLSDRFSAERPKGSFSTLEIQRTEQGDSAMYLCASSLEDYSYNEQFFGPGTRLTVL.

The gene calls are TRBV7-9 and TRBJ2-1; TRBD2 aligns across 7 bases. The CDR3 loop spans 16 amino acids. CDR1 is SEHNR and CDR2 is FQNEAQ in the germline V gene (reference sequence). The V and J ends lost 5 bases and 3 bases, in that order; junction bases with no gene match: 10. The CDR3 DNA reads TGTGCCAGCAGCCCCCGGGGGGAGTTTGTCTACAATGAGCAGTTCTTC. Translation: CASSPRGEFVYNEQFF.

This clone turned up a few times. The chain joins TRBV5-1 to TRBJ1-1; 8 bases fit TRBD1. CDR3 size: 15 residues. CDR1 is SGHRS and CDR2 is YFSETQ in the germline V gene. V trimming: 1 base; J trimming: 6 bases; junction bases outside the gene matches: 8. CDR3 protein: CASSLPLGQASEAFF. As DNA, the CDR3 is TGCGCCAGCAGCTTGCCCTTGGGACAGGCCTCTGAAGCTTTCTTT.

In this sample, this clone turned up a few times. The chain has TRBV29-1 and TRBJ2-2; D gene ambiguous. The CDR3 has 12 residues. V gave up 3 bases and J gave up 6 bases, with 8 bases separating them. The germline gives CDR1 SQVTM, CDR2 ANQGSEA. CDR3 nucleotide sequence: TGCAGCGTTGATATCCGTGCCGGGGAGCTGTTTTTT. Protein sequence: CSVDIRAGELFF.